This is a list of T cell receptor beta chains from one sample in a study of regulatory T cells in long-lasting Graves disease. Each CDR3 protein gets one entry after TCRdb re-called the multiplex PCR reads with MiXCR. The data show hundreds of thousands of distinct CDR3 sequences, 20% seen once. The sequencing here drew on peripheral blood mononuclear cells (PBMCs), taken when the disease was refractory, from a patient treated with antithyroid drugs. These receptors were taken from a female donor with Graves disease. Both conserved end residues are part of each CDR3. A D gene is named only where the DNA matches it firmly. Where a row states a size, it is once, few, many or the class of an expanded clone; other rows omit it.

j_call cdr3_length v_call clone_size d_call cdr3_aa cdr3_nt
TRBJ1-1 14 TRBV19 many TRBD1 CASRAGTANTEAFF TGTGCCAGCAGGGCCGGGACAGCGAACACTGAAGCTTTCTTT
TRBJ2-3 16 TRBV6-1 - - CASSEGFFVRTDTQYF TGTGCCAGCAGTGAAGGCTTTTTTGTGCGCACAGATACGCAGTATTTT
TRBJ2-1 21 TRBV12-3/TRBV12-4 few TRBD2 CASSLAPRYLTSGRRLGEQFF TGTGCCAGCAGTTTGGCCCCACGGTATCTCACTAGCGGGAGAAGATTGGGTGAGCAGTTCTTC
TRBJ1-2 17 TRBV12-3/TRBV12-4 many - CASSTYRATGRNYGYTF TGTGCCAGCAGTACATACAGGGCGACCGGGCGTAACTATGGCTACACCTTC
TRBJ1-1 16 TRBV4-1 - TRBD1 CASSQAGDRGGTEAFF TGCGCCAGCAGCCAAGCGGGCGACAGGGGCGGCACTGAAGCTTTCTTT
TRBJ2-1 16 TRBV11-3 few TRBD2 CASSLQTSGAYNEQFF TGTGCCAGCAGCTTGCAGACTAGCGGGGCTTACAATGAGCAGTTCTTC
TRBJ2-7 17 TRBV7-9 - - CASSPKGPQTKSYEQYF TGTGCCAGCAGCCCAAAGGGGCCACAGACGAAATCCTACGAGCAGTACTTC
TRBJ1-1 13 TRBV5-1 - - CASSFQGREEAFF TGCGCCAGCAGCTTTCAGGGCAGGGAGGAAGCTTTCTTT
TRBJ1-5 14 TRBV2 many - CASSNRYSNQPQHF TGTGCCAGCAGTAATCGGTATAGCAATCAGCCCCAGCATTTT
TRBJ2-7 16 TRBV7-9 - TRBD2 CASSFPPLSGGYEQYF TGTGCCAGCAGCTTTCCACCACTAAGCGGGGGCTACGAGCAGTACTTC
TRBJ1-6 12 TRBV7-2 many - CASSYQGGPLHF TGTGCCAGCAGTTACCAGGGAGGACCCCTCCACTTT
TRBJ1-1 14 TRBV6-5 many - CASSYFHRATEAFF TGTGCCAGCAGTTACTTTCACCGAGCCACTGAAGCTTTCTTT
TRBJ2-5 16 TRBV28 many - CASPPPGRPTQETQYF TGTGCCAGCCCCCCGCCGGGGAGACCTACTCAAGAGACCCAGTACTTC
TRBJ2-5 15 TRBV5-4 - - CASSVPSGGRETQYF TGTGCCAGCAGCGTACCTTCGGGGGGCCGAGAGACCCAGTACTTC
TRBJ1-5 14 TRBV20-1 - - CSARDEFSNQPQHF TGCAGTGCTAGAGATGAGTTTTCCAATCAGCCCCAGCATTTT
TRBJ1-3 11 TRBV20-1 - - CSAEYGNTIYF TGCAGTGCCGAGTATGGAAACACCATATATTTT
TRBJ2-7 14 TRBV5-1 many - CASSPEGSTYEQYF TGCGCCAGCAGCCCAGAAGGGTCTACCTACGAGCAGTACTTC
TRBJ1-1 11 TRBV7-9 - TRBD1 CASSYRGQAFF TGTGCCAGCAGCTACAGGGGGCAAGCTTTCTTT
TRBJ2-7 17 TRBV28 many TRBD2 CASSLPELGGGTYEQYF TGTGCCAGCAGTTTACCCGAGTTGGGGGGAGGGACCTACGAGCAGTACTTC
TRBJ2-2 14 TRBV3-1 - TRBD1 CASRRTGPSGELFF TGTGCCAGCAGAAGGACAGGGCCTTCCGGGGAGCTGTTTTTT
TRBJ2-5 13 TRBV5-6 many TRBD1 CASGRDRRETQYF TGTGCCAGCGGACGGGACAGACGGGAGACCCAGTACTTC
TRBJ1-3 14 TRBV6-2/TRBV6-3 few - CASSSGGPGNTIYF TGTGCCAGCAGTTCTGGGGGCCCTGGAAACACCATATATTTT
TRBJ2-7 15 TRBV4-2 - - CASSQGSVGPYEQYF TGTGCCAGCAGCCAAGGGTCGGTAGGGCCATACGAGCAGTACTTC
TRBJ2-7 15 TRBV28 many TRBD1 CASTSPRDRTYEQYF TGTGCCAGCACCTCGCCCCGGGACAGAACCTACGAGCAGTACTTC
TRBJ1-5 14 TRBV11-2 many TRBD1 CASSWDRTNQPQHF TGTGCCAGCAGCTGGGACAGGACGAATCAGCCCCAGCATTTT
TRBJ2-2 13 TRBV12-3/TRBV12-4 many - CASLEGLTGELFF TGTGCCAGCCTCGAGGGGTTGACCGGGGAGCTGTTTTTT